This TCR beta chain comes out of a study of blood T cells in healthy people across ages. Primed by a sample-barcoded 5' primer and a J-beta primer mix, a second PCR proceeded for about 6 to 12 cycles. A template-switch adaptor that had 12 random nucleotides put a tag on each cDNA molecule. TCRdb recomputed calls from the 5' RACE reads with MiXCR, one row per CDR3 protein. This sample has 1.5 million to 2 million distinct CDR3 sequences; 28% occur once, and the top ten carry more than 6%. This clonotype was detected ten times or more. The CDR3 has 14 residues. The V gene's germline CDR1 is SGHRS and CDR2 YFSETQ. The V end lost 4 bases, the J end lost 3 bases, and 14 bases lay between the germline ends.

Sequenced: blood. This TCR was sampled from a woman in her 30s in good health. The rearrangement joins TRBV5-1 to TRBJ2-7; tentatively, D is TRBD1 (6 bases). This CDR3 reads CASSPRTEGYEQYF. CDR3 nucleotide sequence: TGCGCCAGCAGCCCACGGACAGAAGGCTACGAGCAGTACTTC. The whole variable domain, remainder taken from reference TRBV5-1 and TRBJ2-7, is KAGVTQTPRYLIKTRGQQVTLSCSPISGHRSVSWYQQTPGQGLQFLFEYFSETQRNKGNFPGRFSGRQFSNSRSEMNVSTLELGDSALYLCASSPRTEGYEQYFGPGTRLTVT.